These T cell receptor beta chains were read from a single sample in a study of T cells in Graves' hyperthyroidism and ophthalmopathy. TCRdb reprocessed the multiplex PCR reads with MiXCR, giving one entry per CDR3 protein. The sample lists approximately 630,000 distinct CDR3 sequences, around 15% occurring once. Sequencing input: blood. These receptors all stem from a woman aged 25 to 39 with Graves' hyperthyroidism. The CDR3 runs from the conserved cysteine through the conserved F or W. The order of the fields is CDR3 protein, CDR3 DNA, clone size, V gene, J gene, D gene. A D gene is named only where the DNA matches it firmly. Size is omitted from some rows. Given values are once, few, many or a class for expanded clones.

cdr3_aa: CASSQTTGLAGVEQFF
cdr3_nt: TGTGCCAGCAGCCAGACAACGGGACTAGCGGGAGTTGAGCAGTTCTTC
clone_size: many
v_call: TRBV3-1
j_call: TRBJ2-1
d_call: TRBD2

cdr3_aa: CASSAAGYIQPQHF
cdr3_nt: TGTGCCAGCAGCGCAGCAGGGTATATTCAGCCCCAGCATTTT
clone_size: NA
v_call: TRBV5-8
j_call: TRBJ1-5
d_call: NA

cdr3_aa: CAISGTGGDTQYF
cdr3_nt: TGTGCCATCTCCGGGACTGGGGGAGATACGCAGTATTTT
clone_size: many
v_call: TRBV12-3/TRBV12-4
j_call: TRBJ2-3
d_call: NA

cdr3_aa: CASSLEGAGSYEQYF
cdr3_nt: TGTGCCAGCAGCTTAGAGGGGGCAGGATCCTACGAGCAGTACTTC
clone_size: many
v_call: TRBV7-9
j_call: TRBJ2-7
d_call: TRBD1

cdr3_aa: CASSYISSGRGEQYF
cdr3_nt: TGTGCCAGCAGTTACATCTCCAGCGGGAGGGGCGAGCAGTACTTC
clone_size: many
v_call: TRBV6-1
j_call: TRBJ2-7
d_call: TRBD2

cdr3_aa: CASIATRANYGYTF
cdr3_nt: TGTGCCAGCATCGCGACCCGAGCTAACTATGGCTACACCTTC
clone_size: many
v_call: TRBV2
j_call: TRBJ1-2
d_call: NA

cdr3_aa: CASSPAGTTQETQYF
cdr3_nt: TGTGCCAGCTCACCTGCCGGGACAACTCAAGAGACCCAGTACTTC
clone_size: many
v_call: TRBV18
j_call: TRBJ2-5
d_call: NA

cdr3_aa: CASSQEGLAGGPGETQYF
cdr3_nt: TGTGCCAGCAGCCAAGAGGGACTAGCGGGAGGGCCAGGAGAGACCCAGTACTTC
clone_size: few
v_call: TRBV3-1
j_call: TRBJ2-5
d_call: TRBD2

cdr3_aa: CASSPTRMGVETQYF
cdr3_nt: TGTGCCAGCAGCCCAACTCGGATGGGCGTCGAGACCCAGTACTTC
clone_size: once
v_call: TRBV13
j_call: TRBJ2-5
d_call: NA

cdr3_aa: CSVEMGKGTGELFF
cdr3_nt: TGCAGCGTTGAAATGGGAAAGGGCACCGGGGAGCTGTTTTTT
clone_size: NA
v_call: TRBV29-1
j_call: TRBJ2-2
d_call: NA

cdr3_aa: CSARDGASEYEQYF
cdr3_nt: TGCAGTGCTAGAGATGGGGCTAGCGAGTACGAGCAGTACTTC
clone_size: many
v_call: TRBV20-1
j_call: TRBJ2-7
d_call: NA

cdr3_aa: CASSLMRPYSGRAVETQYF
cdr3_nt: TGTGCCAGCAGCTTAATGCGGCCCTACAGCGGGAGGGCCGTTGAGACCCAGTACTTC
clone_size: many
v_call: TRBV7-8
j_call: TRBJ2-5
d_call: TRBD2

cdr3_aa: CAISDLDATGELFF
cdr3_nt: TGTGCCATCAGTGACCTCGACGCCACCGGGGAGCTGTTTTTT
clone_size: many
v_call: TRBV10-3
j_call: TRBJ2-2
d_call: NA

cdr3_aa: CASLQTGGTDTQYF
cdr3_nt: TGTGCCAGCTTACAGACGGGGGGCACAGATACGCAGTATTTT
clone_size: many
v_call: TRBV6-2/TRBV6-3
j_call: TRBJ2-3
d_call: NA

cdr3_aa: CASSRDRETQYF
cdr3_nt: TGTGCCAGCAGCCGAGACAGGGAGACCCAGTACTTC
clone_size: many
v_call: TRBV12-3/TRBV12-4
j_call: TRBJ2-5
d_call: NA

cdr3_aa: CASSPRVGLRERNTGELFF
cdr3_nt: TGTGCCAGCAGCCCGCGCGTGGGTTTGCGGGAGAGAAACACCGGGGAGCTGTTTTTT
clone_size: NA
v_call: TRBV9
j_call: TRBJ2-2
d_call: TRBD2

cdr3_aa: CASSSGGLAGDEGDEQYF
cdr3_nt: TGTGCCAGCAGCTCAGGGGGACTAGCGGGAGACGAGGGGGACGAGCAGTACTTC
clone_size: few
v_call: TRBV13
j_call: TRBJ2-7
d_call: TRBD2

cdr3_aa: CASSLNGRAYNEQFF
cdr3_nt: TGTGCCAGCAGTCTAAACGGGAGGGCCTACAATGAGCAGTTCTTC
clone_size: many
v_call: TRBV28
j_call: TRBJ2-1
d_call: TRBD2

cdr3_aa: CASSLWTTPANTEAFF
cdr3_nt: TGTGCCAGCAGTCTCTGGACTACCCCCGCGAACACTGAAGCTTTCTTT
clone_size: many
v_call: TRBV6-1
j_call: TRBJ1-1
d_call: NA

cdr3_aa: CASLREGKLAKNIQYF
cdr3_nt: TGTGCCAGCTTAAGGGAGGGAAAACTAGCCAAAAACATTCAGTACTTC
clone_size: many
v_call: TRBV28
j_call: TRBJ2-4
d_call: TRBD2

cdr3_aa: CASSQVAEDYNEQFF
cdr3_nt: TGTGCCAGCAGCCAGGTAGCGGAGGACTACAATGAGCAGTTCTTC
clone_size: NA
v_call: TRBV4-2
j_call: TRBJ2-1
d_call: NA

cdr3_aa: CASSRRGQPNQPQHF
cdr3_nt: TGTGCCAGCAGCCGTAGGGGCCAACCAAATCAGCCCCAGCATTTT
clone_size: few
v_call: TRBV9
j_call: TRBJ1-5
d_call: NA

cdr3_aa: CASSLGSAWNTEAFF
cdr3_nt: TGTGCCAGCAGCTTAGGGTCTGCGTGGAACACTGAAGCTTTCTTT
clone_size: NA
v_call: TRBV7-9
j_call: TRBJ1-1
d_call: NA

cdr3_aa: CASSRGLPKEEKLFF
cdr3_nt: TGTGCCAGCAGTAGGGGGCTGCCTAAGGAGGAAAAACTGTTTTTT
clone_size: NA
v_call: TRBV6-2/TRBV6-3
j_call: TRBJ1-4
d_call: TRBD1

cdr3_aa: CASSLTSGRWDEQYF
cdr3_nt: TGTGCCAGCAGCCTAACTAGCGGGAGGTGGGATGAGCAGTACTTC
clone_size: NA
v_call: TRBV3-1
j_call: TRBJ2-7
d_call: TRBD2

cdr3_aa: CASSVGDSSGNTIYF
cdr3_nt: TGTGCCAGCAGCGTAGGGGACAGCTCTGGAAACACCATATATTTT
clone_size: many
v_call: TRBV9
j_call: TRBJ1-3
d_call: TRBD1

cdr3_aa: CASSLWGEQETQYF
cdr3_nt: TGTGCCAGCAGTTTATGGGGGGAACAAGAGACCCAGTACTTC
clone_size: many
v_call: TRBV28
j_call: TRBJ2-5
d_call: NA

cdr3_aa: CASRDLTGTQYF
cdr3_nt: TGTGCCAGTAGGGACCTCACAGGGACCCAGTACTTC
clone_size: few
v_call: TRBV19
j_call: TRBJ2-5
d_call: NA

cdr3_aa: CSAQTGSGGYTF
cdr3_nt: TGCAGTGCTCAGACGGGGTCAGGAGGCTACACCTTC
clone_size: many
v_call: TRBV20-1
j_call: TRBJ1-2
d_call: NA

cdr3_aa: CASSPPGQVEQYF
cdr3_nt: TGTGCCAGCTCACCCCCGGGACAAGTAGAGCAGTACTTC
clone_size: NA
v_call: TRBV18
j_call: TRBJ2-7
d_call: NA

cdr3_aa: CASSDPGGANIQYF
cdr3_nt: TGTGCCAGCAGTGATCCGGGGGGGGCAAACATTCAGTACTTC
clone_size: NA
v_call: TRBV2
j_call: TRBJ2-4
d_call: TRBD2

cdr3_aa: CASSPRTSGSYGRGEEQFF
cdr3_nt: TGTGCCAGCAGCCCCCGGACTAGCGGGAGCTACGGGCGGGGCGAAGAGCAGTTCTTC
clone_size: few
v_call: TRBV12-3/TRBV12-4
j_call: TRBJ2-1
d_call: TRBD2

cdr3_aa: CASSNTGSEQYF
cdr3_nt: TGTGCCAGCAGTAACACAGGGAGCGAGCAGTACTTC
clone_size: NA
v_call: TRBV6-2/TRBV6-3
j_call: TRBJ2-7
d_call: NA

cdr3_aa: CASVGTSGYEFF
cdr3_nt: TGTGCCAGCGTCGGGACTAGCGGGTATGAGTTCTTC
clone_size: NA
v_call: TRBV5-6
j_call: TRBJ2-1
d_call: TRBD2

cdr3_aa: CASSASGNTIYF
cdr3_nt: TGTGCCAGCAGTGCTTCTGGAAACACCATATATTTT
clone_size: few
v_call: TRBV2
j_call: TRBJ1-3
d_call: NA

cdr3_aa: CASRGTSNYGYTF
cdr3_nt: TGTGCCAGCCGAGGGACATCTAACTATGGCTACACCTTC
clone_size: NA
v_call: TRBV6-1
j_call: TRBJ1-2
d_call: NA

cdr3_aa: CSARGIFRRFGGRLVSYNEQFF
cdr3_nt: TGCAGTGCTAGGGGAATTTTTAGACGGTTTGGCGGGAGGCTGGTTTCCTACAATGAGCAGTTCTTC
clone_size: few
v_call: TRBV20-1
j_call: TRBJ2-1
d_call: TRBD2

cdr3_aa: CASSPDRGLEKLFF
cdr3_nt: TGTGCCAGCAGTCCGGACAGGGGGCTGGAAAAACTGTTTTTT
clone_size: NA
v_call: TRBV2
j_call: TRBJ1-4
d_call: TRBD1

cdr3_aa: CASSPIAGGEADTQYF
cdr3_nt: TGTGCCAGCAGCCCGATAGCGGGAGGAGAGGCAGATACGCAGTATTTT
clone_size: NA
v_call: TRBV7-8
j_call: TRBJ2-3
d_call: TRBD2

cdr3_aa: CASSVEHFYNEQFF
cdr3_nt: TGTGCCAGCAGCGTAGAGCACTTCTACAATGAGCAGTTCTTC
clone_size: few
v_call: TRBV9
j_call: TRBJ2-1
d_call: NA

cdr3_aa: CASSLSGTGIYEQYF
cdr3_nt: TGTGCCAGCAGTTTAAGCGGGACAGGGATCTACGAGCAGTACTTC
clone_size: many
v_call: TRBV27
j_call: TRBJ2-7
d_call: TRBD1

cdr3_aa: CASSLAGAVMNTEAFF
cdr3_nt: TGCGCCAGCAGCTTGGCCGGTGCGGTCATGAACACTGAAGCTTTCTTT
clone_size: few
v_call: TRBV5-1
j_call: TRBJ1-1
d_call: NA

cdr3_aa: CSASRERNQPQHF
cdr3_nt: TGCAGTGCTAGCAGGGAGCGCAATCAGCCCCAGCATTTT
clone_size: few
v_call: TRBV20-1
j_call: TRBJ1-5
d_call: NA

cdr3_aa: CASSHNLDYEQYF
cdr3_nt: TGTGCCAGCAGCCATAATCTAGATTACGAGCAGTACTTC
clone_size: few
v_call: TRBV7-9
j_call: TRBJ2-7
d_call: NA

cdr3_aa: CASSLHWGETQYF
cdr3_nt: TGTGCCAGCAGCTTGCACTGGGGAGAGACCCAGTACTTC
clone_size: few
v_call: TRBV6-4
j_call: TRBJ2-5
d_call: NA